This T cell receptor (beta chain) was retrieved from a study of cytomegalovirus exposure and HLA in healthy donors. About the study: The Caucasian-associated ancestry cluster contained 65% to 85% of the 398 genotyped donors.

CDR1 is SGHNT, CDR2 YYREEE, per germline (reference sequence). V lost 4 bases to trimming and J lost 0 bases; unmatched junction nucleotides: 10. This CDR3 contains 18 residues. The primer mix had 60 Vbeta and 13 Jbeta primers. The method was immunoSEQ multiplex PCR; TCRdb's version includes in-frame clones alone and lacks a portion of them. The sample data list over 100,000 clones. The material sequenced was PBMCs. The chain couples TRBV5-4 to TRBJ2-3, with 11 positions matching TRBD1. The receptor's source is a man in his forties in good health and CMV-seropositive. The DNA of the CDR3 is TGTGCCAGCAGCCCCGGGACAGGGGGACTCTCAAGCACAGATACGCAGTATTTT. Translated: CASSPGTGGLSSTDTQYF.